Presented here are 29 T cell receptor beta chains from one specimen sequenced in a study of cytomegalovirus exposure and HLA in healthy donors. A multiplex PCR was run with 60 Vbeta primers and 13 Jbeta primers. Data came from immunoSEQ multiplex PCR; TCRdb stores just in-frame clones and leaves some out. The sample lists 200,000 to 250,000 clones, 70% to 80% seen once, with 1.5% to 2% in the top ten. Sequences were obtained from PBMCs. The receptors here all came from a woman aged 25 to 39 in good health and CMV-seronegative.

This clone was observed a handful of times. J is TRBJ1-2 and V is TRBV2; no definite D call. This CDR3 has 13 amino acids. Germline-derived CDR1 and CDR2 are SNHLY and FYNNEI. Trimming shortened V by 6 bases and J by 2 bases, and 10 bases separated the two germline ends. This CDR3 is CASRRTRNYGYTF. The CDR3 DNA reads TGTGCCAGCAGGCGAACGCGGAACTATGGCTACACCTTC.

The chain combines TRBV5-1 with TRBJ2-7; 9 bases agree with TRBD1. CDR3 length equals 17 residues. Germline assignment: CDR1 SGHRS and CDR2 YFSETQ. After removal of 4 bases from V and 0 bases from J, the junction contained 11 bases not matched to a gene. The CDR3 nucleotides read TGCGCCAGCAGCCAGGGACAGGGCTACACTAGCTCCTACGAGCAGTACTTC. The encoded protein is CASSQGQGYTSSYEQYF.

CDR3: CASSPKDRGDYGYTF. The CDR3 DNA is TGTGCCAGCTCACCAAAAGACAGGGGGGACTATGGCTACACCTTC. The chain employs TRBV18 and TRBJ1-2; 9 bases agree with TRBD1. This CDR3 region has 15 residues. CDR1 is KGHSH, CDR2 LQKENI, per germline. With V trimmed by 2 bases and J by 3 bases, 4 bases remained unmatched.

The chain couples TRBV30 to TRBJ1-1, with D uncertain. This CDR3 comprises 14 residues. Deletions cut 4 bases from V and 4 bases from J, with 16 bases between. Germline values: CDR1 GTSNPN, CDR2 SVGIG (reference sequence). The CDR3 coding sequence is TGTGCCTGGATTGAGCGGGGAGGGCCCACTGAAGCTTTCTTT. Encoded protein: CAWIERGGPTEAFF.

The CDR3, as DNA: TGTGCCAGTACCCAAAGACAGGACCAATTGAACACTGAAGCTTTCTTT. Protein sequence: CASTQRQDQLNTEAFF. The J gene is TRBJ1-1, the V gene TRBV19; D is perhaps TRBD1 (6 bases). Looked up from germline, CDR1 is LNHDA and CDR2 is SQIVND (reference sequence). The CDR3 has 16 residues. V lost 7 bases to trimming and J lost 0 bases, with 18 bases between them.

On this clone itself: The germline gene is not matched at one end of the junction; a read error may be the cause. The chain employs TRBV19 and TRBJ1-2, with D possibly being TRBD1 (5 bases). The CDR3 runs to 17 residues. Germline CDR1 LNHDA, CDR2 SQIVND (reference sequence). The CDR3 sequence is CVSSKETGRFHNYGYTF. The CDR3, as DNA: TGTGTCAGTAGTAAGGAAACAGGACGATTCCATAACTATGGCTACACCTTC. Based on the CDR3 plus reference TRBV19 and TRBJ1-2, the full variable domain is DGGITQSPKYLFRKEGQNVTLSCEQNLNHDAMYWYRQDPGQGLRLIYYSQIVNDFQKGDIAEGYSVSREKKESFPLTVTSAQKNPTAFYLCVSSKETGRFHNYGYTFGSGTRLTVV.

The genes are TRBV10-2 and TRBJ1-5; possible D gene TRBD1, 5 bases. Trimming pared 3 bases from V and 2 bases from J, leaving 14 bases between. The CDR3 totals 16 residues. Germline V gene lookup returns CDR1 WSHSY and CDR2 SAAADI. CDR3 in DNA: TGCGCCAGCAGTGATCAGGTACGGGGGGGCAATCAGCCCCAGCATTTT. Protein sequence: CASSDQVRGGNQPQHF.

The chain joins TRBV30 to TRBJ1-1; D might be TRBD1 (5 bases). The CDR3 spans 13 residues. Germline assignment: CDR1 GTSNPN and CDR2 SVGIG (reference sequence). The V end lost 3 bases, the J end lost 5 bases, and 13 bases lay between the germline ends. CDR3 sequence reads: CAWREQGGTEAFF. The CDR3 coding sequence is TGTGCCTGGAGGGAGCAGGGTGGGACTGAAGCTTTCTTT.

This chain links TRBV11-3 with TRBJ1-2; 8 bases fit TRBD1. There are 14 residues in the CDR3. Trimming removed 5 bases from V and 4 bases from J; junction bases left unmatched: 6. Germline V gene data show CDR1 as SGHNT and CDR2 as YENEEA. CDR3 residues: CASSPTGESYGYTF. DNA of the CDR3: TGTGCCAGCAGCCCGACAGGGGAAAGCTATGGCTACACCTTC.

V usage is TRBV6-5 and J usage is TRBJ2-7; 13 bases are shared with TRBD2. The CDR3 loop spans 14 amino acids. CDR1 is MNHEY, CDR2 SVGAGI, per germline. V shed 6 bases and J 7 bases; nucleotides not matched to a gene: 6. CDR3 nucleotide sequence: TGTGCCAGCAGAAGGGGACTAGCGGGATTTGAGCAGTACTTC. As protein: CASRRGLAGFEQYF.

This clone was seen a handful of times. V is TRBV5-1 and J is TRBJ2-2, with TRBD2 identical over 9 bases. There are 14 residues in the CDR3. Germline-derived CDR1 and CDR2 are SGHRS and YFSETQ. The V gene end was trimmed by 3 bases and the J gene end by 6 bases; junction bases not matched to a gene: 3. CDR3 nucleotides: TGCGCCAGCAGCTCCCTAGCGGGGCCCGGGGAGCTGTTTTTT. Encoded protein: CASSSLAGPGELFF.

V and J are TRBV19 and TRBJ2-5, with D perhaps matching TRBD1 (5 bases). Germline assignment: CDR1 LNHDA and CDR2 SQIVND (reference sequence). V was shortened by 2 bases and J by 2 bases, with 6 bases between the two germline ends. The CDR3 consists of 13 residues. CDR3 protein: CASSINRQETQYF. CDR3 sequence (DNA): TGTGCCAGTAGTATAAACAGGCAAGAGACCCAGTACTTC.

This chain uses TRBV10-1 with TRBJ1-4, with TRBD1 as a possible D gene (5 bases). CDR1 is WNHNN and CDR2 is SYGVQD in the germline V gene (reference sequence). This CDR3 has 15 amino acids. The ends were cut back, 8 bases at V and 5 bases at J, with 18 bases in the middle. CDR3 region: CASRIIRVPNEKLFF. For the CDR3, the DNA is TGCGCCAGCCGAATCATCAGGGTCCCCAATGAAAAACTGTTTTTT.

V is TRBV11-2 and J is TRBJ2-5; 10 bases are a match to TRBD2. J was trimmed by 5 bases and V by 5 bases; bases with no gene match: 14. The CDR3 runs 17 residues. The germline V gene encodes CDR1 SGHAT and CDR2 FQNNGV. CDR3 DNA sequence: TGTGCCAGCAGCCCCGGAGCGCTAGCGGGGGTAGGGGAGACCCAGTACTTC. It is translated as CASSPGALAGVGETQYF.

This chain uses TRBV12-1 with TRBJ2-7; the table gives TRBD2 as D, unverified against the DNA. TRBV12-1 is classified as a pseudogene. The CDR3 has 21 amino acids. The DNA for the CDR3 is TGTGCCAGCAGCTTCCCGGGCTGGCGGGTCCGCGAGCGACGTCCCTGGTGTGAGCAGTACTTC. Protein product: CASSFPGWRVRERRPWCEQYF.

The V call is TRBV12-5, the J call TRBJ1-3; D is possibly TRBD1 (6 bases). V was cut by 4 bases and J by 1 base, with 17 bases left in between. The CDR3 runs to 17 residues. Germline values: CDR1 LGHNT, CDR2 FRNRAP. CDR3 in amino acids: CASGWTTSTGSGNTIYF. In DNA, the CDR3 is TGTGCTAGTGGTTGGACAACCTCAACAGGGTCTGGAAACACCATATATTTT. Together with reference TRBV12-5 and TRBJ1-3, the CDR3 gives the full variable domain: DARVTQTPRHKVTEMGQEVTMRCQPILGHNTVFWYRQTMMQGLELLAYFRNRAPLDDSGMPKDRFSAEMPDATLATLKIQPSEPRDSAVYFCASGWTTSTGSGNTIYFGEGSWLTVV.

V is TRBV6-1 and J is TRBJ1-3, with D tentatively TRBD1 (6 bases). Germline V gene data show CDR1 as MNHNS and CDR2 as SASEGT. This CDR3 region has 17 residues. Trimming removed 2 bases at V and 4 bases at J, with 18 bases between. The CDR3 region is CASSEMVDRGRGNTIYF. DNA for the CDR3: TGTGCCAGCAGTGAAATGGTGGACAGAGGAAGAGGAAACACCATATATTTT.

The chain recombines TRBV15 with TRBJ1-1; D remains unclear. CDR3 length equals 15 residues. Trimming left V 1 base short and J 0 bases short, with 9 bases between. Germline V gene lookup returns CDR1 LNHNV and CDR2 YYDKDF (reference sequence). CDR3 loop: CATSRGGYVNTEAFF. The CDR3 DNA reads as TGTGCCACCAGCAGAGGCGGGTATGTGAACACTGAAGCTTTCTTT.

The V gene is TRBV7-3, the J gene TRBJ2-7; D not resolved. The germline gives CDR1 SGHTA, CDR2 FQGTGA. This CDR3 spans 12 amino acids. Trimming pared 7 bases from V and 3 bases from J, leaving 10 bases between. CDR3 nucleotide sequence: TGTGCCAGCACCATGGGCCGCTACGAGCAGTACTTC. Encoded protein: CASTMGRYEQYF.

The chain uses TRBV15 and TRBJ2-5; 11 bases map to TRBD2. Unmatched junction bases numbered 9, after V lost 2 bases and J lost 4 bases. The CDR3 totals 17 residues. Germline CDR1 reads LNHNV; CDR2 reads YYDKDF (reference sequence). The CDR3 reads CATSRLYTSGSPETQYF. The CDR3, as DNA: TGTGCCACCAGCAGACTCTATACTAGCGGGAGTCCAGAGACCCAGTACTTC.

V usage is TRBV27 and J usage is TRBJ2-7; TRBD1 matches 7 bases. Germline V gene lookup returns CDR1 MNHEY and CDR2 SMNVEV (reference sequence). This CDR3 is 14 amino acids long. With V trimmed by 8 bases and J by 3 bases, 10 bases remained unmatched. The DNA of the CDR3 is TGTGCCAGCGGGACCAGGGGGACAGTCTACGAGCAGTACTTC. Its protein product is CASGTRGTVYEQYF.

DNA for the CDR3: TGTGCCAGCACCGGACGGACAGCTGTCCTCACTGAAGCTTTCTTT. It yields the protein CASTGRTAVLTEAFF. The genes are TRBV6-1 and TRBJ1-1, with D perhaps matching TRBD1 (6 bases). Trimming removed 7 bases from V and 4 bases from J, with 19 bases in between. CDR3 length: 15 amino acids. Germline CDR1 reads MNHNS; CDR2 reads SASEGT.

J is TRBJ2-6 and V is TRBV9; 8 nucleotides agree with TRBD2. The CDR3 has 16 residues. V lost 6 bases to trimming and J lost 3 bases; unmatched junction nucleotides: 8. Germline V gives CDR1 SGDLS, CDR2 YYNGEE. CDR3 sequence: CASTPGGSGGANVLTF. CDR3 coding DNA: TGTGCCAGCACTCCGGGGGGGTCTGGTGGGGCCAACGTCCTGACTTTC.

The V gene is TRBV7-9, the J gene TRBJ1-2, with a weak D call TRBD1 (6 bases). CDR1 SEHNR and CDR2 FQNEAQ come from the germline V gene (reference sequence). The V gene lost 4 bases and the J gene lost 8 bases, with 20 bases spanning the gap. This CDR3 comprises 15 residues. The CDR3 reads CASSSPQGLATGYTF. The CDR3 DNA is TGTGCCAGCAGCTCACCGCAGGGGTTGGCTACCGGCTACACCTTC.

In DNA, the CDR3 is TGTGCCAGCAGTCACCTACTAGCGGGAGGGACAGATACGCAGTATTTT. It specifies CASSHLLAGGTDTQYF. The chain has TRBV27 and TRBJ2-3; TRBD2 agrees at 13 bases. V shed 5 bases, J shed 3 bases, and the junction held 5 bases outside the gene matches. This CDR3 contains 16 residues. CDR1 MNHEY and CDR2 SMNVEV come from the germline V gene (reference sequence).

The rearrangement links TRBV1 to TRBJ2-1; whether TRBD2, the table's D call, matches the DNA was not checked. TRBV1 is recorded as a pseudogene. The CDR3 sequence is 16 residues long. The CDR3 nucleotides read TGCACCAGCAGCCCTCACGGGAAGCGGTTTTACAATGAGCAGTTCTTC. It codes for CTSSPHGKRFYNEQFF.

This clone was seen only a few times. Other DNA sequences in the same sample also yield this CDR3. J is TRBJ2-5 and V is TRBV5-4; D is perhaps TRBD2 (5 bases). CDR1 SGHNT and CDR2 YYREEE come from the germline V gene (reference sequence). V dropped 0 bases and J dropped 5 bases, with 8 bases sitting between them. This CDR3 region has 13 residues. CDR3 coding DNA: TGTGCCAGCAGCTTGGAACTAGTGGAGACCCAGTACTTC. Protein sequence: CASSLELVETQYF.

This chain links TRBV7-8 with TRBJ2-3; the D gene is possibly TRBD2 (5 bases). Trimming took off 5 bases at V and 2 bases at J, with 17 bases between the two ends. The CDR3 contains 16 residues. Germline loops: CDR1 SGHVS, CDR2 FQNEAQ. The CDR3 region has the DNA TGTGCCAGCAGCGCAGAGACGATACTAGTCACAGATACGCAGTATTTT. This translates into CASSAETILVTDTQYF.

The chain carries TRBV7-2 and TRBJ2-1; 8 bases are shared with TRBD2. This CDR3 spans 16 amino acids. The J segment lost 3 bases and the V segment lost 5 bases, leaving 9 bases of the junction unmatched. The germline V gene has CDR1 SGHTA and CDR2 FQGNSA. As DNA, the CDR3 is TGTGCCAGCAGCCCCCCTAGCGGGCAAGTCTACAATGAGCAGTTCTTC. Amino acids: CASSPPSGQVYNEQFF. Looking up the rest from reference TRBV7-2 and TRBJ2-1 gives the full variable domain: GAGVSQSPSNKVTEKGKDVELRCDPISGHTALYWYRQSLGQGLEFLIYFQGNSAPDKSGLPSDRFSAERTGGSVSTLTIQRTQQEDSAVYLCASSPPSGQVYNEQFFGPGTRLTVL.